Below, 29 T cell receptor beta chains from the same sample are listed, as sequenced in a study of shared clonotypes between healthy human individuals. Only in-frame clones appear in the TCRdb table, and some are missing; sequencing was by immunoSEQ multiplex PCR. The sample records roughly 480,000 clones, 79% being singletons. Sequencing used PBMCs. The receptors originated from a woman between 40 and 50 years old in good health. Some clones in this sample may be carry-over from other donors' samples.

This clone was picked up one time. The chain uses TRBV2 and TRBJ2-1; 9 bases map to TRBD1. Trimming took 2 bases from V and 3 from J; bases not matched to a gene: 2. Germline V gene sequence: CDR1 SNHLY, CDR2 FYNNEI. The CDR3 runs 15 residues. The CDR3 sequence: CASSEWDRDYNEQFF. DNA for the CDR3: TGTGCCAGCAGTGAATGGGACAGGGACTACAATGAGCAGTTCTTC.

The CDR3 sequence: CASGFGPGEKLFF. CDR3 DNA: TGTGCCAGTGGATTCGGGCCAGGTGAAAAACTGTTTTTT. This chain uses TRBV19 with TRBJ1-4; D ambiguous. Per germline, CDR1 LNHDA and CDR2 SQIVND (reference sequence). Trimming stripped 8 bases from V and 7 bases from J, with 14 bases between. CDR3 length equals 13 residues.

V usage is TRBV5-1 and J usage is TRBJ1-2, with 12 nucleotides matching TRBD1. This CDR3 spans 15 amino acids. The ends lost 2 bases at V and 7 bases at J; junction bases unmatched: 6. Germline CDR1 and CDR2: SGHRS and YFSETQ. The CDR3 is CASSFLGTGGPGYTF. CDR3 nucleotide sequence: TGCGCCAGCAGCTTCCTTGGGACAGGGGGCCCTGGCTACACCTTC.

This clone has only a few counts. The chain joins TRBV19 to TRBJ2-1; 7 nucleotides line up with TRBD2. V dropped 10 bases and J dropped 1; count of bases not matched to a gene: 4. Germline V lookup: CDR1 LNHDA, CDR2 SQIVND (reference sequence). The CDR3 has 13 residues. The CDR3 DNA reads as TGTGCCACCTATAGCGGGTCCTACAATGAGCAGTTCTTC. Translated: CATYSGSYNEQFF.

The chain combines TRBV2 with TRBJ2-5; 8 bases fit TRBD2. Germline loops: CDR1 SNHLY, CDR2 FYNNEI. Trimming cost V 5 bases and J 6 bases; bases outside gene matches: 2. This CDR3 is 12 amino acids long. Here the CDR3 reads CASSTSGQTQYF. The CDR3 nucleotides read TGTGCCAGCAGTACTAGCGGACAGACCCAGTACTTC.

The chain links TRBV6-5 to TRBJ2-5; no definite D call. The V gene lost 8 bases and the J gene lost 5 bases, with 9 bases spanning the gap. This CDR3 spans 11 amino acids. Germline lookup yields CDR1 MNHEY and CDR2 SVGAGI. In DNA, the CDR3 is TGTGCCAGCTTGTACGGGGAGACCCAGTACTTC. Encoded protein: CASLYGETQYF.

The CDR3 is CASSLDTADTQYF. DNA for the CDR3: TGTGCCAGCAGTTTAGACACGGCAGATACGCAGTATTTT. This chain links TRBV6-5 with TRBJ2-3; unclear D gene. This CDR3 has 13 residues. The V and J ends lost 4 bases and 4 bases respectively, with 9 bases between them. CDR1 and CDR2 from the germline V gene are MNHEY and SVGAGI.

The rearrangement links TRBV11-3 to TRBJ2-3, with D hard to call. The CDR3 has 13 residues. The germline gives CDR1 SGHNT, CDR2 YENEEA. Trimming removed 5 bases from V and 0 bases from J, with 6 bases in between. CDR3 sequence (DNA): TGTGCCAGCAGCCACTCTAGCACAGATACGCAGTATTTT. This translates into CASSHSSTDTQYF. Drawing the rest from reference TRBV11-3 and TRBJ2-3, the complete variable domain is EAGVVQSPRYKIIEKKQPVAFWCNPISGHNTLYWYLQNLGQGPELLIRYENEEAVDDSQLPKDRFSAERLKGVDSTLKIQPAELGDSAVYLCASSHSSTDTQYFGPGTRLTVL.

The chain uses TRBV9 and TRBJ1-2; D call uncertain. There are 13 residues in the CDR3. V gave up 1 base and J gave up 7 bases, with 11 bases separating them. CDR1 and CDR2 from the germline V gene are SGDLS and YYNGEE. The CDR3 reads CASSVSSLGGYTF. The CDR3 DNA follows: TGTGCCAGCAGCGTATCTTCGCTTGGTGGCTACACCTTC.

This clone was seen repeatedly, ten times or more. The sample contains more than one DNA sequence encoding this CDR3. This chain links TRBV6-6 with TRBJ1-1; D uncertain. Germline V CDR1 and CDR2: MNHNY, SVGAGI (reference sequence). The CDR3 contains 14 residues. Trimming pared 0 bases from V and 0 bases from J, leaving 5 bases between. The CDR3 here is CASSYSTLNTEAFF. The CDR3 nucleotides are TGTGCCAGCAGTTACTCGACTCTGAACACTGAAGCTTTCTTT.

In this sample, this clone turned up many times. The genes are TRBV19 and TRBJ2-3, with D maybe TRBD1 (5 bases). The V end was cut by 1 base, the J end by 0 bases, with 5 bases between. The CDR3 consists of 14 residues. CDR1 is LNHDA and CDR2 is SQIVND in the germline V gene (reference sequence). CDR3 nucleotide sequence: TGTGCCAGTAGTATAGGGACAAGCACAGATACGCAGTATTTT. As protein: CASSIGTSTDTQYF.

The chain links TRBV7-2 to TRBJ2-2, with 9 positions matching TRBD1. Germline CDR1 reads SGHTA; CDR2 reads FQGNSA. The CDR3 runs 14 residues. J gave up 4 bases and V 5 bases, and 2 bases lay outside the gene matches. The CDR3 loop is CASSLTGGTGELFF. In nucleotides, the CDR3 is TGTGCCAGCAGCCTGACAGGGGGCACCGGGGAGCTGTTTTTT. Together with reference TRBV7-2 and TRBJ2-2, the CDR3 gives the full variable domain: GAGVSQSPSNKVTEKGKDVELRCDPISGHTALYWYRQSLGQGLEFLIYFQGNSAPDKSGLPSDRFSAERTGGSVSTLTIQRTQQEDSAVYLCASSLTGGTGELFFGEGSRLTVL.

This chain links TRBV5-4 with TRBJ2-5; no clear D gene. The germline V gene has CDR1 SGHNT and CDR2 YYREEE (reference sequence). The CDR3 is 15 residues long. The germline V and J ends were trimmed by 0 bases and 3 bases, with 12 bases remaining between them. The CDR3 loop is CASSLDVGPEETQYF. CDR3 in DNA: TGTGCCAGCAGCTTGGATGTCGGGCCGGAAGAGACCCAGTACTTC. The full variable domain, completed using reference TRBV5-4 and TRBJ2-5, is ETGVTQSPTHLIKTRGQQVTLRCSSQSGHNTVSWYQQALGQGPQFIFQYYREEENGRGNFPPRFSGLQFPNYSSELNVNALELDDSALYLCASSLDVGPEETQYFGPGTRLLVL.

V usage is TRBV28 and J usage is TRBJ2-7, with 9 bases identical to TRBD2. This CDR3 is 15 amino acids long. Per germline, CDR1 MDHEN and CDR2 SYDVKM. Unmatched junction bases numbered 13, after V lost 6 bases and J lost 7 bases. The CDR3 reads CASSSTSGVRWEQYF. The CDR3 nucleotides are TGTGCCAGCAGCTCGACTAGCGGAGTGCGGTGGGAGCAGTACTTC.

This clone was picked up one time. This sequence joins TRBV10-3 and TRBJ2-6; D not resolved. The CDR3 covers 15 residues. The germline V gene encodes CDR1 ENHRY and CDR2 SYGVKD. V lost 4 bases, J lost 3 bases, and 10 bases lay in between. CDR3 sequence: CAISGVGFGANVLTF. CDR3 nucleotides: TGTGCCATCAGTGGTGTAGGGTTTGGGGCCAACGTCCTGACTTTC.

DNA of the CDR3: TGTGCCAGCAGGACCTTAGCGGGAGGCGGCATTCAGTACTTC. Translation: CASRTLAGGGIQYF. The chain joins TRBV28 to TRBJ2-4; 10 bases match TRBD2. The CDR3 has 14 amino acids. CDR1 and CDR2 (germline): MDHEN, SYDVKM. The V gene end was trimmed by 6 bases and the J gene end by 9 bases; junction bases not matched to a gene: 8.

This chain links TRBV6-1 with TRBJ2-7; D uncertain. The CDR3 extends over 12 amino acids. Germline loops: CDR1 MNHNS, CDR2 SASEGT. Trimming removed 8 bases at V and 6 bases at J, with 14 bases between. The CDR3 nucleotides read TGTGCCAGCCTCGAACCCACCTTCGAGCAGTACTTC. Translated: CASLEPTFEQYF.

This clone was detected ten times or more. V is TRBV6-1 and J is TRBJ2-7; 9 bases are shared with TRBD1. V lost 0 bases and J lost 4; bases outside the gene matches: 4. Germline CDR1 reads MNHNS; CDR2 reads SASEGT. The CDR3 extends over 15 amino acids. In nucleotides, the CDR3 is TGTGCCAGCAGTGAAGCAGGGACAGGGCGTTACGAGCAGTACTTC. It encodes CASSEAGTGRYEQYF.

The rearrangement joins TRBV5-1 to TRBJ2-1; perhaps D is TRBD1 or TRBD2 (5 bases each). This CDR3 is built from 15 residues. V lost 3 bases, J lost 2 bases, and 12 bases lay in between. Germline assignment: CDR1 SGHRS and CDR2 YFSETQ. The CDR3 region is CASSSAGTTYNEQFF. The CDR3 coding sequence is TGCGCCAGCAGCTCTGCCGGGACGACCTACAATGAGCAGTTCTTC.

The gene calls are TRBV9 and TRBJ2-5, with 7 nucleotides matching TRBD1. CDR3 length equals 15 residues. The V gene's germline CDR1 is SGDLS and CDR2 YYNGEE. The J segment lost 0 bases and the V segment lost 3 bases, leaving 5 bases of the junction unmatched. CDR3 nucleotides: TGTGCCAGCAGCGGACCGGGACAGTACCAAGAGACCCAGTACTTC. Amino acid sequence: CASSGPGQYQETQYF.

V and J are TRBV2 and TRBJ2-7, with a possible D match to TRBD1 (5 bases). The CDR3 totals 14 residues. In germline, CDR1 is SNHLY, CDR2 FYNNEI. The V end lost 5 bases, the J end lost 0 bases, and 11 bases lay between the germline ends. CDR3 protein: CASSIQGISYEQYF. Written as DNA, the CDR3 is TGTGCCAGCAGTATCCAGGGTATCTCCTACGAGCAGTACTTC.

The J gene is TRBJ2-1, the V gene TRBV28; D call uncertain. The CDR3 length is 13 residues. The germline V and J ends were trimmed by 3 bases and 6 bases, with 9 bases remaining between them. Germline values: CDR1 MDHEN, CDR2 SYDVKM. CDR3 nucleotide sequence: TGTGCCAGCAGTTTGGTGGGTCCCAATGAGCAGTTCTTC. Translation gives CASSLVGPNEQFF.

This clone was counted a few times. The same CDR3 is also encoded by other DNA sequences in this sample. The chain employs TRBV15 and TRBJ1-3, with TRBD1 identical over 7 bases. CDR3 length: 16 residues. Losses at the gene ends were 0 bases for V and 0 bases for J; bases not matched to a gene: 2. The germline V gene has CDR1 LNHNV and CDR2 YYDKDF (reference sequence). This CDR3 is CATSRDRTGSGNTIYF. As DNA, the CDR3 is TGTGCCACCAGCAGAGACCGGACAGGCTCTGGAAACACCATATATTTT. The full variable domain, its missing parts supplied by reference TRBV15 and TRBJ1-3, is DAMVIQNPRYQVTQFGKPVTLSCSQTLNHNVMYWYQQKSSQAPKLLFHYYDKDFNNEADTPDNFQSRRPNTSFCFLDIRSPGLGDTAMYLCATSRDRTGSGNTIYFGEGSWLTVV.

V and J are TRBV5-1 and TRBJ2-3; 10 bases match TRBD1. The V and J ends lost 0 bases and 2 bases, in that order; junction bases with no gene match: 3. Germline-derived CDR1 and CDR2 are SGHRS and YFSETQ. This CDR3 has 16 residues. The CDR3: CASSLGTGGNTDTQYF. CDR3 sequence (DNA): TGCGCCAGCAGCTTGGGGACAGGGGGGAACACAGATACGCAGTATTTT.

This chain links TRBV5-5 with TRBJ2-3; D gene ambiguous. The CDR3 spans 14 residues. Germline CDR1 SGHKS, CDR2 YYEKEE (reference sequence). Trimming shortened V by 6 bases and J by 3 bases, and 14 bases separated the two germline ends. The CDR3 reads CASTDLIRTDTQYF. DNA of the CDR3: TGTGCCAGCACCGATCTGATACGAACAGATACGCAGTATTTT.

This clone was counted many times. The chain combines TRBV5-1 with TRBJ2-6; D is unclear. Trimming left V 0 bases short and J 2 bases short, with 6 bases between. The CDR3 sequence is 15 residues long. Germline V gene data show CDR1 as SGHRS and CDR2 as YFSETQ. CDR3 nucleotide sequence: TGCGCCAGCAGCTTGGGTGGGACTGGGGCCAACGTCCTGACTTTC. It yields the protein CASSLGGTGANVLTF.

The chain employs TRBV19 and TRBJ2-2, with D possibly being TRBD2 (6 bases). Germline V gives CDR1 LNHDA, CDR2 SQIVND (reference sequence). The CDR3 contains 14 residues. Trimming took off 5 bases at V and 6 bases at J, with 13 bases between the two ends. CDR3 sequence: CASSPRWEAGELFF. The CDR3 DNA is TGTGCCAGTAGTCCCAGGTGGGAGGCCGGGGAGCTGTTTTTT.

J is TRBJ2-4 and V is TRBV7-9; 16 bases line up with TRBD2. After removal of 5 bases from V and 2 bases from J, the junction contained 6 bases not matched to a gene. Germline V CDR1 and CDR2: SEHNR, FQNEAQ (reference sequence). The CDR3 runs to 18 residues. CDR3 sequence reads: CASSPGLAGGGTKNIQYF. The CDR3 DNA reads as TGTGCCAGCAGCCCGGGACTAGCGGGAGGGGGGACCAAAAACATTCAGTACTTC.

This chain connects TRBV10-1 to TRBJ2-1; D is unresolved. V was cut by 5 bases and J by 0 bases, with 26 bases left in between. The germline V gene has CDR1 WNHNN and CDR2 SYGVQD (reference sequence). The CDR3 covers 20 residues. The CDR3 coding sequence is TGCGCCAGCAGTTCACACCGGTACGTCCTTACCCCCAGCTCCTACAATGAGCAGTTCTTC. It translates to CASSSHRYVLTPSSYNEQFF.